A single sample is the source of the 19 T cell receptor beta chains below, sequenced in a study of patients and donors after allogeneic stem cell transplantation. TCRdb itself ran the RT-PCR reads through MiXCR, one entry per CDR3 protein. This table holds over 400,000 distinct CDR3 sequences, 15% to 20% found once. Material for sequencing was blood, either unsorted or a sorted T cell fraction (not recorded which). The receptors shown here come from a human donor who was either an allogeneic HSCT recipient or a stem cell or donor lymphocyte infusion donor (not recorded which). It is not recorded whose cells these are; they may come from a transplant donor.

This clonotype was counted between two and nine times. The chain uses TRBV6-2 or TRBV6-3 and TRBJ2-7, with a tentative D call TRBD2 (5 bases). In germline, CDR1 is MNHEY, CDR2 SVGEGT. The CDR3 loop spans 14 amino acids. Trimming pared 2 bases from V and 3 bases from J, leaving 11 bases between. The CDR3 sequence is CASSYAAGGYEQYF. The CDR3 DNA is TGTGCCAGCAGTTACGCGGCCGGAGGCTACGAGCAGTACTTC.

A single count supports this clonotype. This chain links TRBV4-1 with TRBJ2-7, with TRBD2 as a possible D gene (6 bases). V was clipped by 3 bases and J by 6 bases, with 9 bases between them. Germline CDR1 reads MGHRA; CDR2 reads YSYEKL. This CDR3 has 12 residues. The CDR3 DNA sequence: TGCGCCAGCAGCCACCCAGCGGGCGAGCAGTACTTC. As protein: CASSHPAGEQYF.

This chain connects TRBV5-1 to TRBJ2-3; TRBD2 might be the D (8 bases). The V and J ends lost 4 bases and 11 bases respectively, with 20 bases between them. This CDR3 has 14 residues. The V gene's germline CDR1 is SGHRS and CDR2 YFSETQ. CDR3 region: CASSVTSDQGGQYF. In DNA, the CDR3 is TGCGCCAGCAGCGTGACTAGCGACCAGGGGGGGCAGTATTTT.

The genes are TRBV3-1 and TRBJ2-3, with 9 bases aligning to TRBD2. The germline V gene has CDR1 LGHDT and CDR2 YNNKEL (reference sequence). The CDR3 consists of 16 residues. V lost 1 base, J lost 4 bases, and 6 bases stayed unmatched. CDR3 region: CASSQGASGVADTQYF. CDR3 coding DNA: TGTGCCAGCAGCCAAGGTGCTAGCGGGGTTGCAGATACGCAGTATTTT.

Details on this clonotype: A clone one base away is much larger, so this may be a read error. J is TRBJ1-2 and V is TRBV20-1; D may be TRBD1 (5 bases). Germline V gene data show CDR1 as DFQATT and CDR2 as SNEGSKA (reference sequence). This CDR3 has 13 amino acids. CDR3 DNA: TGCAGTGCTAGGCAGGCTACGTCTCGGGGCTACGCCTTC. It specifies CSARQATSRGYAF.

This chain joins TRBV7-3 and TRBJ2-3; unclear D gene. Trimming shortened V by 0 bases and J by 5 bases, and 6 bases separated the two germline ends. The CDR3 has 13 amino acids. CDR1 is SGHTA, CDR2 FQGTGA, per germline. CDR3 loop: CASSLTWGDTQYF. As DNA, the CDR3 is TGTGCCAGCAGCTTAACGTGGGGAGATACGCAGTATTTT.

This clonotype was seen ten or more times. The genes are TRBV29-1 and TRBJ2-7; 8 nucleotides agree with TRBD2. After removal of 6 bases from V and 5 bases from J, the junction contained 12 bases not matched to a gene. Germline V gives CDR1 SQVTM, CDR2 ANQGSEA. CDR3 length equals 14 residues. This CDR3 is CSVKGTGGRHEQYF. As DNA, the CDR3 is TGCAGCGTGAAGGGAACGGGGGGGCGTCACGAGCAGTACTTC.

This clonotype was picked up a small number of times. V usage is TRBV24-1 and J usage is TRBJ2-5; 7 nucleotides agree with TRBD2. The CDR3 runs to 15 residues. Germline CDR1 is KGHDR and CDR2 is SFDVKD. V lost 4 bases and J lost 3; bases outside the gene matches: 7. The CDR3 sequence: CATSDPRGGKETQYF. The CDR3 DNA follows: TGTGCCACCAGTGACCCCCGGGGAGGGAAAGAGACCCAGTACTTC.

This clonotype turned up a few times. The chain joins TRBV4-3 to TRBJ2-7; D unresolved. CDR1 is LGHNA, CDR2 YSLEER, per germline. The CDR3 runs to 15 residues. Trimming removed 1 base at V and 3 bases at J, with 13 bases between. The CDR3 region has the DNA TGCGCCAGCAGCCAAGGAACACCTTCCTACTACGAGCAGTACTTC. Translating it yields CASSQGTPSYYEQYF.

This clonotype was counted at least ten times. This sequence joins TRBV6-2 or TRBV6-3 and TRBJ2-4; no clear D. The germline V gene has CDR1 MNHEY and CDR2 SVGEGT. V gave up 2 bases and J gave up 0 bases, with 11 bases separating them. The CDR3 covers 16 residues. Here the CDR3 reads CASSYVNILAKNIQYF. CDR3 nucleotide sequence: TGTGCCAGCAGTTACGTCAATATCCTAGCCAAAAACATTCAGTACTTC.

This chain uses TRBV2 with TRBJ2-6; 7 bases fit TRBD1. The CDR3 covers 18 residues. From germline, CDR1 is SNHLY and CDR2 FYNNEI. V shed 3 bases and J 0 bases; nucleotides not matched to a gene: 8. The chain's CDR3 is CASSDGTAMRSGANVLTF. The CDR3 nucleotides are TGTGCCAGCAGTGATGGGACAGCCATGCGCTCTGGGGCCAACGTCCTGACTTTC.

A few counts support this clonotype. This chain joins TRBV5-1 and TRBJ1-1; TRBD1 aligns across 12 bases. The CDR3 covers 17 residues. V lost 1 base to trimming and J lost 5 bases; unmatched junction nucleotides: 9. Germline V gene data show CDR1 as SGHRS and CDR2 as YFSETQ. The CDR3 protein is CASSLHRDRGLRTEAFF. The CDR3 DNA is TGCGCCAGCAGCTTGCACCGGGACAGGGGGCTTCGGACTGAAGCTTTCTTT.

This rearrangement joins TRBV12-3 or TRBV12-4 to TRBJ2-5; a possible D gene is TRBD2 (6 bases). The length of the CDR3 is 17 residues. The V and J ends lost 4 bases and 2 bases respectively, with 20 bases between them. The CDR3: CASSSPQGRRGQETQYF. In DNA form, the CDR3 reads TGTGCCAGCAGTTCCCCCCAGGGACGACGGGGGCAAGAGACCCAGTACTTC.

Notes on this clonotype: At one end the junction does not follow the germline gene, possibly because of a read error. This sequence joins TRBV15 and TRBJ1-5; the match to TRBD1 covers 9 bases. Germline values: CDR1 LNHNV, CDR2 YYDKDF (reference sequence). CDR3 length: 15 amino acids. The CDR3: CATSRGDRAVQRQHF. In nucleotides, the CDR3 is TGTGCCACCAGCAGAGGGGACAGGGCGGTACAGCGCCAGCATTTT.

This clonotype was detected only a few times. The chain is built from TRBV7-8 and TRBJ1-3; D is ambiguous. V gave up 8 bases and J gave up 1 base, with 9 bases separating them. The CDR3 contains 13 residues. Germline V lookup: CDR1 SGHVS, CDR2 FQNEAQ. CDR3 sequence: CASGWPSGNTIYF. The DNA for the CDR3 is TGTGCCAGCGGGTGGCCGTCTGGAAACACCATATATTTT.

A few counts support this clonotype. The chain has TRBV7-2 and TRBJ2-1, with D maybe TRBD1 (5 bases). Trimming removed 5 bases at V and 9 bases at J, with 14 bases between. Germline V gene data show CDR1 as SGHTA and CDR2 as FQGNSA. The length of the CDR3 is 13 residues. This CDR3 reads CASSQTRRGEQFF. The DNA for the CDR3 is TGTGCCAGCAGCCAGACACGTAGGGGTGAGCAGTTCTTC.

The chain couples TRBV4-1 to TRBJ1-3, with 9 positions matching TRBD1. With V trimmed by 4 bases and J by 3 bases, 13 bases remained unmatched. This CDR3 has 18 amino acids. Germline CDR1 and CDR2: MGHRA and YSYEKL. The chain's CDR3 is CASSPLGTGQLNGNTIYF. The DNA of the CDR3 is TGCGCCAGCAGCCCCCTTGGGACAGGGCAACTCAATGGAAACACCATATATTTT.

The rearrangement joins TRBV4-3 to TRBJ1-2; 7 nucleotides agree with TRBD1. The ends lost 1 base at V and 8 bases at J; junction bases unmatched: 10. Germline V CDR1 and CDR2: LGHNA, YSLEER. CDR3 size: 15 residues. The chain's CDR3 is CASSQGLDREGGYTF. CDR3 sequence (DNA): TGCGCCAGCAGCCAAGGGCTAGACAGGGAAGGAGGCTACACCTTC.

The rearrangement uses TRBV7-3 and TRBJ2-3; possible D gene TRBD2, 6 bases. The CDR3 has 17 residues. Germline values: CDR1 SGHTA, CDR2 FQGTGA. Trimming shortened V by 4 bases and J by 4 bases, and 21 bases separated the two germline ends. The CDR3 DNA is TGTGCCAGCAGCTCGGGCAGACTAGTCATCCTCCCAGATACGCAGTATTTT. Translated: CASSSGRLVILPDTQYF.